Shown below are 5 T cell receptor beta chains from a single sample sequenced in a study of neurological immune-mediated disorders. TCRdb re-analysed the 5' RACE reads in MiXCR, keeping a single row per CDR3 protein. The sample holds 70,000 to 95,000 distinct CDR3 sequences, 13% to 15% seen once. The sequencing input was PBMCs. The receptors come from a woman between 45 and 65 years old in good health.

This clonotype appeared many times. The chain links TRBV6-5 to TRBJ2-7; maybe TRBD1 (7 bases). In germline, CDR1 is MNHEY, CDR2 SVGAGI. The CDR3 extends over 14 amino acids. V was shortened by 2 bases and J by 4 bases, with 12 bases between the two germline ends. The DNA of the CDR3 is TGTGCCAGCAGTTACGGGCAGGGGGGTTACGAGCAGTACTTC. Translated, it gives CASSYGQGGYEQYF.

The table lists this clonotype with many counts. V is TRBV7-8 and J is TRBJ2-3; 7 bases map to TRBD1. Germline lookup yields CDR1 SGHVS and CDR2 FQNEAQ. J gave up 2 bases and V 5 bases, and 10 bases lay outside the gene matches. This CDR3 contains 16 residues. CDR3 DNA: TGTGCCAGCAGCCCCCTCGGGACAGACATCACAGATACGCAGTATTTT. Translation: CASSPLGTDITDTQYF.

There are many counts of this clonotype. The gene calls are TRBV7-8 and TRBJ2-7; D uncertain. V was clipped by 5 bases and J by 2 bases, with 16 bases between them. Germline V lookup: CDR1 SGHVS, CDR2 FQNEAQ. This CDR3 is 15 amino acids long. The CDR3, as DNA: TGTGCCAGCAGCCCCTACAGCGACCGGACCTACGAGCAGTACTTC. Amino acid sequence: CASSPYSDRTYEQYF.

This clonotype was seen many times. The J gene is TRBJ2-1, the V gene TRBV7-2, with 13 bases identical to TRBD2. CDR1 and CDR2 from the germline V gene are SGHTA and FQGNSA. Trimming cost V 5 bases and J 4 bases; bases outside gene matches: 8. The CDR3 consists of 17 residues. The CDR3 sequence is CASSPRLLAGGYNEQFF. CDR3 DNA: TGTGCCAGCAGCCCGCGATTACTAGCGGGAGGGTACAATGAGCAGTTCTTC.

Ten or more counts support this clonotype. The V call is TRBV5-1, the J call TRBJ1-5, with 9 bases identical to TRBD1. With 3 bases clipped from V and 6 bases from J, the junction kept 4 bases outside the gene matches. Germline V lookup: CDR1 SGHRS, CDR2 YFSETQ. This CDR3 is 14 amino acids long. CDR3 in DNA: TGCGCCAGCAGCTCGACAGGGGGGTCTCAGCCCCAGCATTTT. Its translation is CASSSTGGSQPQHF.